One TCR beta chain is described in this entry. CDR3 length: 17 amino acids. Between the trimmed V and J ends, which lost 4 bases and 0 bases, there was a span of 19 bases. Looked up from germline, CDR1 is GTSNPN and CDR2 is SVGIG (reference sequence). The sample is drawn from a study of blood T cell repertoires in COVID-19. Sequencing was performed with immunoSEQ multiplex PCR; in TCRdb, only in-frame clones are kept and a portion is missing. The sample has some 190,000 clones; approximately 80% are singletons. The J gene is TRBJ1-5, the V gene TRBV30; D call uncertain. The TCR originated in a man aged 25-40 years with acute COVID-19. Sequenced: PBMCs or T cells enriched from blood (not recorded which). CDR3 protein: CAWTQRSLGTSNQPQHF. In DNA, the CDR3 is TGTGCCTGGACCCAACGTTCCCTGGGCACTAGCAATCAGCCCCAGCATTTT.